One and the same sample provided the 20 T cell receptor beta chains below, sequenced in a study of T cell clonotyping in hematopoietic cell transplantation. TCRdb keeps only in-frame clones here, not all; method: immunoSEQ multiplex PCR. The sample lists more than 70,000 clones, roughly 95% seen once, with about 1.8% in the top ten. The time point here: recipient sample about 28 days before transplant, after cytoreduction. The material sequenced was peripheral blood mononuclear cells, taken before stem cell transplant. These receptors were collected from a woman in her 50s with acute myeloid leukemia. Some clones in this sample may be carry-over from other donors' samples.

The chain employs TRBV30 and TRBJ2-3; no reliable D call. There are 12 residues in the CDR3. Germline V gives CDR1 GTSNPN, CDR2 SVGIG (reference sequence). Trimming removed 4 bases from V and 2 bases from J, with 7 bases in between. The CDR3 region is CAWNRITDTQYF. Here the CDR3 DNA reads TGTGCCTGGAACAGAATCACAGATACGCAGTATTTT.

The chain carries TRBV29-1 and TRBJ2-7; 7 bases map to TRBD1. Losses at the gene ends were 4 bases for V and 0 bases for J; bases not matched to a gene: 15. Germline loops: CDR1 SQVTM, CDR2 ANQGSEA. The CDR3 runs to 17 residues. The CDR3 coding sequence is TGCAGCGTTGTGGGGTGGGGGAGAAGGACAGGCTCCTACGAGCAGTACTTC. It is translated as CSVVGWGRRTGSYEQYF.

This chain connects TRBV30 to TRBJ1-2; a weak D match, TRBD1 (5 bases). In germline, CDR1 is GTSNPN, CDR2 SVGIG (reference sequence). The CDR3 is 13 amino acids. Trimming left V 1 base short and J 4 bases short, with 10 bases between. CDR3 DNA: TGTGCCTGGAGTGCGGCAGGGAGCTATGGCTACACCTTC. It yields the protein CAWSAAGSYGYTF.

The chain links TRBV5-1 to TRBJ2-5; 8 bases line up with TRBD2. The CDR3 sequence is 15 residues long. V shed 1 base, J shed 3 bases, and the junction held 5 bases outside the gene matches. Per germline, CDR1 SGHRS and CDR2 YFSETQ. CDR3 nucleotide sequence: TGCGCCAGCAGCTTGTACGGGGGGGCCGAAGAGACCCAGTACTTC. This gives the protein CASSLYGGAEETQYF.

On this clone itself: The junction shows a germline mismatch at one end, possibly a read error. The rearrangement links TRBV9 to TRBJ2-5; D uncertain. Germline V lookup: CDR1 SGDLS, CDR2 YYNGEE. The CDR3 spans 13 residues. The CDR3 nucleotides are TGTGCCAGCAGCGTAGAAGTCCAACAGACCCAGTACTTC. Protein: CASSVEVQQTQYF.

CDR3 amino acids: CSVEAGRNGYTF. DNA of the CDR3: TGCAGCGTTGAAGCAGGGAGGAATGGCTACACCTTC. The gene calls are TRBV29-1 and TRBJ1-2, with D perhaps matching TRBD1 (5 bases). Germline V CDR1 and CDR2: SQVTM, ANQGSEA. The CDR3 is 12 residues long. V was cut by 1 base and J by 6 bases, with 9 bases left in between.

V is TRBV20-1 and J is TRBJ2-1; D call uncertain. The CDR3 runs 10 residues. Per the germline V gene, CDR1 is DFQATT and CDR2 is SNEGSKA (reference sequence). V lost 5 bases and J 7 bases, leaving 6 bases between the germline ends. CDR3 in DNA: TGCAGTGCTCTAGGTAATGAGCAGTTCTTC. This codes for CSALGNEQFF.

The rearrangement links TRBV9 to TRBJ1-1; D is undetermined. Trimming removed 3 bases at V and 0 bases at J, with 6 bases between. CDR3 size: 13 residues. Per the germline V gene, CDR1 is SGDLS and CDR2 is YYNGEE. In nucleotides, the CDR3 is TGTGCCAGCAGCGGCGCAGTGAACACTGAAGCTTTCTTT. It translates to CASSGAVNTEAFF.

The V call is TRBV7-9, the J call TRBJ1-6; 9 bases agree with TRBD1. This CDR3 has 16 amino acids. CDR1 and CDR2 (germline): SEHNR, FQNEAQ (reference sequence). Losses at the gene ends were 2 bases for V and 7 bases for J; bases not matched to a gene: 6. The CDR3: CASSLWTGQGNSPLHF. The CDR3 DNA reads TGTGCCAGCAGCTTATGGACGGGACAGGGCAATTCACCCCTCCACTTT.

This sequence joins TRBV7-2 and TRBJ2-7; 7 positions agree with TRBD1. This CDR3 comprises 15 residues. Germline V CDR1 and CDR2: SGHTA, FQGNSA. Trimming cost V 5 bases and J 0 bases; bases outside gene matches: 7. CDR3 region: CASSTGTESSYEQYF. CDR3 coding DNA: TGTGCCAGCAGCACAGGGACAGAGAGCTCCTACGAGCAGTACTTC.

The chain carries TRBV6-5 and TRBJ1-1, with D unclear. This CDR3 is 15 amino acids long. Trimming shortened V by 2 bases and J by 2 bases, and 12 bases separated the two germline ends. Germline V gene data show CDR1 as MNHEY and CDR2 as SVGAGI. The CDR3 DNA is TGTGCCAGCAGTTACCACGGGGAAACCAACACTGAAGCTTTCTTT. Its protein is CASSYHGETNTEAFF.

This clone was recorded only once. CDR3 DNA: TGTGCCAGCAGTTACTCGATAGGGGCCAAAAACATTCAGTACTTC. Its protein product is CASSYSIGAKNIQYF. The rearrangement links TRBV6-5 to TRBJ2-4; D is ambiguous. V was trimmed by 0 bases and J by 1 base, leaving 7 bases between them. Germline V gene data show CDR1 as MNHEY and CDR2 as SVGAGI. This CDR3 is 15 amino acids long.

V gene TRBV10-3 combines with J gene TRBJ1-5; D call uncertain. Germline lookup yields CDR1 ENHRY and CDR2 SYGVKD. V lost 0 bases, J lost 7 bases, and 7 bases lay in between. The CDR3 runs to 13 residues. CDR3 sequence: CAISESLRQPQHF. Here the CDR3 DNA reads TGTGCCATCAGTGAGTCCCTGAGGCAGCCCCAGCATTTT.

CDR3 DNA: TGTGCCAGCAGCTTAGTGGGGGACGGCTCCTACGAGCAGTACTTC. Translation: CASSLVGDGSYEQYF. This chain links TRBV7-9 with TRBJ2-7; D may match TRBD1 or TRBD2 (5 bases each). The CDR3 contains 15 residues. V lost 1 base and J lost 0, with 10 bases in between. Germline V gene data show CDR1 as SEHNR and CDR2 as FQNEAQ (reference sequence).

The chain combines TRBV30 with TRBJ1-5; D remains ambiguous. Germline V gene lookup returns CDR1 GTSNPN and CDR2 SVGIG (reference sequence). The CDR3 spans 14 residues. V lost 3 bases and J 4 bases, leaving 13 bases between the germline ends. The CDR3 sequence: CAWSLSMQNQPQHF. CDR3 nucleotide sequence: TGTGCCTGGAGCCTGTCAATGCAGAATCAGCCCCAGCATTTT.

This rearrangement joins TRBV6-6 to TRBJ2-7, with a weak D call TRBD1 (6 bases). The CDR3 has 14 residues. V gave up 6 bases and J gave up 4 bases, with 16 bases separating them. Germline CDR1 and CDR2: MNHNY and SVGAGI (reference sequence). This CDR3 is CASSARDTGYEQYF. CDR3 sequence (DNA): TGTGCCAGCAGCGCCCGGGACACGGGGTACGAGCAGTACTTC.

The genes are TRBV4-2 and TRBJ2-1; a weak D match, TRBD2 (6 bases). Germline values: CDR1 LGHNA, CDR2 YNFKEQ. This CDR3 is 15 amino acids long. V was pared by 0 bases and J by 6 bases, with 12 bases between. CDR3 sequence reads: CASSQEGLALNEQFF. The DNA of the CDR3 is TGTGCCAGCAGCCAAGAGGGCCTAGCGCTCAATGAGCAGTTCTTC.

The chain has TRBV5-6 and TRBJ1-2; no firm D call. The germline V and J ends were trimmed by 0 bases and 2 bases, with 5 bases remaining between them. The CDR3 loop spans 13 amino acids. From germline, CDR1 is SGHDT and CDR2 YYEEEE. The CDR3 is CASSLAVNYGYTF. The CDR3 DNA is TGTGCCAGCAGCTTGGCCGTAAACTATGGCTACACCTTC.

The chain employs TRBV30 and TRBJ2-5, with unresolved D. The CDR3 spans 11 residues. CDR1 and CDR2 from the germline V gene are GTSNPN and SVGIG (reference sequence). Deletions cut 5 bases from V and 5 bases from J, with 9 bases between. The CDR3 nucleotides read TGTGCCTGGGAGAGTCGGGAGACCCAGTACTTC. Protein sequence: CAWESRETQYF.

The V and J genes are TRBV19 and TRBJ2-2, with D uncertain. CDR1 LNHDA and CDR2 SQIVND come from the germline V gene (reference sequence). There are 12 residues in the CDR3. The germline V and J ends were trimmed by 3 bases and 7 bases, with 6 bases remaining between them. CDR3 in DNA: TGTGCCAGTAGTATCCGCCTCGGGGAGCTGTTTTTT. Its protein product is CASSIRLGELFF.